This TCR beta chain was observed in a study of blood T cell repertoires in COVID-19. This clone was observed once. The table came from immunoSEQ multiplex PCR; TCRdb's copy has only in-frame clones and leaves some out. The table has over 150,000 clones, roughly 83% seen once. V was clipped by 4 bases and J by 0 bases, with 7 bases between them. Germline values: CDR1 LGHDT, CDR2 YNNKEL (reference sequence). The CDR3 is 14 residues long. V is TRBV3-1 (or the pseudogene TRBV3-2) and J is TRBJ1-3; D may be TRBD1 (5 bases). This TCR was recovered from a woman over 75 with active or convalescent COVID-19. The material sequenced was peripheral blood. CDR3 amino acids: CASSPTVSGNTIYF. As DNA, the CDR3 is TGTGCCAGCAGCCCGACAGTCTCTGGAAACACCATATATTTT.